The clone carrying this T cell receptor beta chain turned up a few times. Its antigen is not identified. The junction and the germline gene differ at one end; a read error may be behind it. There were at least 5 micrograms of total RNA extracted from every sample. This entry comes from a study of blood T cells in healthy people across ages. Study-level results: No one knew whether donors had CMV, which possibly confounded expanded clonotype changes. Unsorted PBMC input precluded a conclusive naive versus antigen-experienced comparison. Total diversity from one million sequenced T cells was likely underestimated.

Looked up from germline, CDR1 is MNHEY and CDR2 is SVGEGT. The CDR3 length is 14 residues. Primers used in a second PCR of about 6 to 11 cycles were a sample-barcoded 5' primer and a J-beta primer mix. TCRdb re-called the 5' RACE reads through MiXCR, storing one row per CDR3 protein. The sample records around 1,500,000 distinct CDR3 sequences, approximately 30% being singletons. The receptor was isolated from a woman in her 30s in good health. Material for sequencing was blood. This chain uses TRBV6-2 or TRBV6-3 with TRBJ2-1; weak D call: TRBD2 (7 bases). CDR3 sequence reads: CASSFRGAYNGQFF. CDR3 coding DNA: TGTGCCAGCAGTTTTCGGGGGGCCTACAATGGGCAGTTCTTC.